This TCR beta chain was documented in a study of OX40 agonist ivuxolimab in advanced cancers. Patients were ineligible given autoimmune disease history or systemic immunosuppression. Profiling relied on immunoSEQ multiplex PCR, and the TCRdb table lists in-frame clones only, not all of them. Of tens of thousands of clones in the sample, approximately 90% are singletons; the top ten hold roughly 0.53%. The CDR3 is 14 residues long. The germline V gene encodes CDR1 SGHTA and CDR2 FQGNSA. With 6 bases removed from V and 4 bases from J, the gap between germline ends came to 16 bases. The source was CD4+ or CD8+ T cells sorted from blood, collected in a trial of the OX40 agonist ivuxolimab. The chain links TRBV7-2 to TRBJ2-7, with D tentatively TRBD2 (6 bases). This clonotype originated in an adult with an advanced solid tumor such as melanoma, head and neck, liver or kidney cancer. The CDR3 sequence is CASRSPGLPYEQYF. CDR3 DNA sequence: TGTGCCAGCAGGTCCCCGGGACTTCCATACGAGCAGTACTTC.